Below, one TCR beta chain is given with its context. The sample originates from a study of blood T cell repertoires in COVID-19. Across the whole study: Samples came from the United States, Italy and Spain, spanning acute and convalescent COVID-19.

V shed 11 bases and J shed 1 base, with 14 bases lying between them. The length of the CDR3 is 13 residues. The germline CDR1 and CDR2 sequences are SEHNR and FQNEAQ (reference sequence). Source study methods: The authors estimated nucleated cell counts from reference gene primer amplification. TCRdb keeps only in-frame clones here, not all; method: immunoSEQ multiplex PCR. Clonal size and the V and J genes are those of that table, whereas D and trimming came from the DNA. Of 200,000 or so clones in the sample, 80% to 85% were seen once. V gene TRBV7-9 combines with J gene TRBJ1-1, with D perhaps matching TRBD1 (6 bases). This TCR was sampled from a woman aged 60-75 years with acute or convalescent COVID-19. Sequences were obtained from peripheral blood. This chain's CDR3 is CALGGGTNTEAFF. DNA for the CDR3: TGTGCCCTCGGGGGGGGCACGAACACTGAAGCTTTCTTT.